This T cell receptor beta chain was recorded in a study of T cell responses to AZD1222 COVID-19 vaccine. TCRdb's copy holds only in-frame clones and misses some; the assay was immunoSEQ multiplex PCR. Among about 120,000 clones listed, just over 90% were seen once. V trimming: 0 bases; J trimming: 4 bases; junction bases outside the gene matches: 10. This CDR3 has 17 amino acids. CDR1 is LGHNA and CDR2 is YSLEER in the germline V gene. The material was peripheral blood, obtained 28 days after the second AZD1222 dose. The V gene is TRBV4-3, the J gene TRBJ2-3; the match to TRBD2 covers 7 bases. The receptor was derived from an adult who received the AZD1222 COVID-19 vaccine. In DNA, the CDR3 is TGCGCCAGCAGCCAAGAGGGAGGGCCCCGAGCCGCAGATACGCAGTATTTT. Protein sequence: CASSQEGGPRAADTQYF.